This T cell receptor beta chain was documented in a study of blood T cells in healthy people across ages. Study results and caveats: Per-million-T-cell TCR beta diversity fell roughly linearly with age. It was not possible, with unsorted PBMCs, to conclusively compare naive and antigen-experienced cells.

The CDR3 is 12 amino acids. Trimming took 0 bases from V and 13 from J, leaving 13 bases between them. Per germline, CDR1 SGHDT and CDR2 YYEEEE. Healthy Caucasian individuals from Russia aged about 6 to 90 served as donors. As to this clonotype: Its matching antigen is unknown.

A J-beta primer mix and a sample-barcoded 5' primer were used in a second PCR of about 7 to 11 cycles. All samples gave at least 2.5 million CDR3-containing paired-end reads. TCRdb processed the 5' RACE reads anew with MiXCR; each CDR3 protein has one entry. The table shows roughly 930,000 distinct CDR3 sequences, with roughly 50% occurring only once. The sequence came from a man in his thirties or forties in good health. The chain is built from TRBV5-6 and TRBJ2-5; perhaps TRBD2 as D (5 bases). Sequenced input: blood. The CDR3: CASSLGETVGYF. The CDR3 nucleotides read TGTGCCAGCAGCTTGGGGGAGACCGTAGGGTACTTC.